This T cell receptor (beta chain) derives from a study of T cells in localized non-small cell lung cancer. The study's findings and limits: T cell clonality was highest in uninvolved adjacent lung, above tumor.

Points on this clone: Antigen: not known.

CDR3 length: 12 amino acids. Trimming removed 5 bases from V and 4 bases from J, with 8 bases in between. Germline assignment: CDR1 SGHVS and CDR2 FQNEAQ. Some clones are missing from TCRdb's copy, which holds only in-frame ones; the method was immunoSEQ multiplex PCR. Among roughly 17,000 clones, 80% to 90% were seen once, and the ten largest hold approximately 35%. The chain uses TRBV7-8 and TRBJ1-1; D gene ambiguous. The starting material was peripheral blood, obtained before any cancer treatment. This receptor was taken from a male donor at least 60 years old with stage III lung adenocarcinoma. The CDR3 DNA is TGTGCCAGCAGCCTTCAAACCACTGAAGCTTTCTTT. It yields the protein CASSLQTTEAFF.